The 32 T cell receptor beta chains listed next were all sequenced from one sample in a study of human versus mouse CDR3 diversity and MHC coevolution. Here immunoSEQ multiplex PCR was the method, and the copy in TCRdb shows in-frame clones only, minus some. The repertoire holds tens of thousands of clones, with just over 90% as singletons. The specimen was naive CD4+ T cells from blood. Indicated subset: CD45RO-negative CD62L-positive naive CD4 T cells. Receptors were obtained from a person aged 25-75 years in good health.

The count of this clone is one. The V gene is TRBV25-1, the J gene TRBJ2-7, with 7 bases fitting TRBD1. CDR1 and CDR2 (germline): MGHDK, SYGVNS. This CDR3 contains 14 residues. J gave up 4 bases and V 5 bases, and 8 bases lay outside the gene matches. This chain's CDR3 is CASSTGTDLYEQYF. The CDR3 DNA reads as TGTGCCAGCAGTACCGGGACAGACCTTTACGAGCAGTACTTC.

The chain has TRBV7-2 and TRBJ2-5, with 9 bases fitting TRBD2. This CDR3 spans 15 amino acids. Trimming took 4 bases from V and 6 from J; bases not matched to a gene: 9. Looked up from germline, CDR1 is SGHTA and CDR2 is FQGNSA. DNA for the CDR3: TGTGCCAGCAGCTCCAGGTTAGCGGGAGCGAAGACCCAGTACTTC. This sequence encodes CASSSRLAGAKTQYF.

The chain joins TRBV7-9 to TRBJ2-7, with D tentatively TRBD1 (6 bases). V was cut by 5 bases and J by 3 bases, with 14 bases left in between. Germline V gene data show CDR1 as SEHNR and CDR2 as FQNEAQ (reference sequence). This CDR3 spans 14 amino acids. The CDR3 nucleotides read TGTGCCAGCAGCCCATCGGGACACAACTACGAGCAGTACTTC. Protein product: CASSPSGHNYEQYF. The full variable domain, rest sourced from reference TRBV7-9 and TRBJ2-7, is DTGVSQNPRHKITKRGQNVTFRCDPISEHNRLYWYRQTLGQGPEFLTYFQNEAQLEKSRLLSDRFSAERPKGSFSTLEIQRTEQGDSAMYLCASSPSGHNYEQYFGPGTRLTVT.

V usage is TRBV19 and J usage is TRBJ1-1; 10 nucleotides match TRBD1. Germline loops: CDR1 LNHDA, CDR2 SQIVND (reference sequence). The CDR3 runs 16 residues. J lost 1 base, V lost 11 bases, and 13 bases had no gene match. CDR3 DNA: TGTGCCTCACGGGGACAGGGGTTTCCTGGGAACACTGAAGCTTTCTTT. This gives the protein CASRGQGFPGNTEAFF.

J is TRBJ1-1 and V is TRBV29-1; a possible D gene is TRBD1 (6 bases). The ends were cut back, 4 bases at V and 8 bases at J, with 23 bases in the middle. The germline V gene encodes CDR1 SQVTM and CDR2 ANQGSEA. CDR3 length equals 15 residues. The CDR3 nucleotides read TGCAGCGTTGCATATAAAAGTGGGGGCTTATCCGAAGCTTTCTTT. It specifies CSVAYKSGGLSEAFF. Full variable domain (outside the CDR3, taken from reference TRBV29-1 and TRBJ1-1): SAVISQKPSRDICQRGTSLTIQCQVDSQVTMMFWYRQQPGQSLTLIATANQGSEATYESGFVIDKFPISRPNLTFSTLTVSNMSPEDSSIYLCSVAYKSGGLSEAFFGQGTRLTVV.

V and J are TRBV5-4 and TRBJ1-2; tentative D call: TRBD1 (5 bases). The length of the CDR3 is 15 residues. The V gene lost 3 bases and the J gene lost 5 bases, with 17 bases spanning the gap. CDR1 and CDR2 from the germline V gene are SGHNT and YYREEE (reference sequence). CDR3 sequence: CASSYPDMTLYGYTF. In nucleotides, the CDR3 is TGTGCCAGCAGCTACCCGGACATGACGTTATATGGCTACACCTTC.

The chain has TRBV28 and TRBJ1-6, with 7 bases identical to TRBD1. The CDR3 covers 13 residues. Per the germline V gene, CDR1 is MDHEN and CDR2 is SYDVKM. CDR3 in DNA: TGTGCTACCGTCCCGGGACAGAATTCACCCCTCCACTTT. It translates to CATVPGQNSPLHF.

Regarding this clone: In the same sample, other DNA sequences code for this CDR3. V usage is TRBV28 and J usage is TRBJ1-1; D may be TRBD1 (5 bases). Germline CDR1 MDHEN, CDR2 SYDVKM. The CDR3 extends over 13 amino acids. The ends were cut back, 3 bases at V and 5 bases at J, with 10 bases in the middle. The CDR3: CASSLSRDTEAFF. The CDR3 DNA follows: TGTGCCAGCAGTTTGTCCAGGGATACTGAAGCTTTCTTT.

The rearrangement joins TRBV28 to TRBJ1-2, with D unresolved. V lost 2 bases to trimming and J lost 4 bases, with 14 bases between them. The CDR3 is 15 amino acids. The V gene's germline CDR1 is MDHEN and CDR2 SYDVKM. The chain's CDR3 is CASSLQTYLSYGYTF. In DNA, the CDR3 is TGTGCCAGCAGTTTACAGACATATCTGAGCTATGGCTACACCTTC.

The J gene is TRBJ2-1, the V gene TRBV18, with a weak D call TRBD1 (5 bases). Germline CDR1 reads KGHSH; CDR2 reads LQKENI. V lost 2 bases and J 4 bases, leaving 18 bases between the germline ends. CDR3 size: 17 residues. The DNA for the CDR3 is TGTGCCAGCTCACCAAACGATAGGGGTCAAACTTACAATGAGCAGTTCTTC. This encodes CASSPNDRGQTYNEQFF.

This chain links TRBV6-1 with TRBJ2-7; 9 nucleotides line up with TRBD2. Germline V gene sequence: CDR1 MNHNS, CDR2 SASEGT. Trimming took 2 bases from V and 6 from J; bases not matched to a gene: 11. The CDR3 has 16 amino acids. CDR3 in amino acids: CASSEYSGSLLAEQYF. In nucleotides, the CDR3 is TGTGCCAGCAGTGAATATAGCGGGAGTTTACTGGCCGAGCAGTACTTC.

This chain connects TRBV19 to TRBJ2-7, with TRBD1 matching over 10 bases. Unmatched junction bases numbered 8, after V lost 1 base and J lost 2 bases. Germline V CDR1 and CDR2: LNHDA, SQIVND (reference sequence). This CDR3 is 17 amino acids long. The CDR3 coding sequence is TGTGCCAGTAGTATAGCGGGTTTCGGGACAGGGGCCTACGAGCAGTACTTC. It codes for CASSIAGFGTGAYEQYF.

V is TRBV4-1 and J is TRBJ1-2; tentatively, D is TRBD1 (5 bases). With 0 bases removed from V and 2 bases from J, the gap between germline ends came to 10 bases. Germline CDR1 reads MGHRA; CDR2 reads YSYEKL. This CDR3 has 15 residues. The CDR3 nucleotides read TGCGCCAGCAGCCAAGATCGCCAGGGAAACTATGGCTACACCTTC. Translating it yields CASSQDRQGNYGYTF.

The chain combines TRBV18 with TRBJ2-7; the D gene is possibly TRBD2 (6 bases). This CDR3 is 13 amino acids long. Per the germline V gene, CDR1 is KGHSH and CDR2 is LQKENI. V gave up 2 bases and J gave up 5 bases, with 10 bases separating them. The CDR3 reads CASSPSGGDEQYF. The CDR3 DNA sequence: TGTGCCAGCTCACCAAGCGGAGGGGACGAGCAGTACTTC.

CDR3 bases: TGTGCCAGCAGCACCAGGACCCAAGCGGGAGGAGGAGATACGCAGTATTTT. It codes for CASSTRTQAGGGDTQYF. This chain uses TRBV5-4 with TRBJ2-3, with 9 bases identical to TRBD2. Per germline, CDR1 SGHNT and CDR2 YYREEE (reference sequence). The CDR3 is made up of 17 amino acids. V lost 4 bases to trimming and J lost 5 bases; unmatched junction nucleotides: 14.

This chain uses TRBV7-2 with TRBJ2-2; D is possibly TRBD2 (5 bases). The CDR3 is made up of 14 amino acids. The germline V and J ends were trimmed by 8 bases and 3 bases, with 13 bases remaining between them. Per the germline V gene, CDR1 is SGHTA and CDR2 is FQGNSA. CDR3 loop: CASRRDQYTGELFF. DNA for the CDR3: TGTGCCAGCCGACGGGATCAATACACCGGGGAGCTGTTTTTT.

The chain has TRBV27 and TRBJ1-1; no clear D gene. V was cut by 8 bases and J by 3 bases, with 13 bases left in between. This CDR3 contains 13 residues. Germline lookup yields CDR1 MNHEY and CDR2 SMNVEV (reference sequence). This chain's CDR3 is CASLGRADTEAFF. CDR3 DNA sequence: TGTGCCAGCCTCGGGAGGGCGGACACTGAAGCTTTCTTT.

The V and J genes are TRBV5-4 and TRBJ2-7; a possible D gene is TRBD2 (6 bases). Germline CDR1 is SGHNT and CDR2 is YYREEE (reference sequence). V gave up 4 bases and J gave up 0 bases, with 14 bases separating them. The CDR3 length is 15 residues. The CDR3 DNA reads TGTGCCAGCAGCCACCCGGGACTGAGCTCCTACGAGCAGTACTTC. Protein product: CASSHPGLSSYEQYF.

This clone was seen just once. The CDR3 DNA reads as TGTGCCAGCAGCTGGGGACAGAACACTGAAGCTTTCTTT. It codes for CASSWGQNTEAFF. This chain joins TRBV11-2 and TRBJ1-1; possibly TRBD1 for D (6 bases). Trimming took 4 bases from V and 1 from J, leaving 7 bases between them. Germline lookup yields CDR1 SGHAT and CDR2 FQNNGV. This CDR3 is 13 amino acids long.

CDR3 in amino acids: CASSSYRGGRKYEQYF. In DNA form, the CDR3 reads TGTGCCAGCAGCAGTTACAGGGGGGGTAGAAAGTACGAGCAGTACTTC. The chain recombines TRBV21-1 with TRBJ2-5; TRBD1, the table's D call, was not compared with the DNA. The DNA end lines up better with TRBJ2-7; the J call may be wrong. TRBV21-1 is a documented pseudogene. The CDR3 length is 16 residues.

This chain's CDR3 is CASSTLAGTGELFF. CDR3 DNA sequence: TGTGCCAGCAGTACCCTGGCGGGAACCGGGGAGCTGTTTTTT. The rearrangement links TRBV6-4 to TRBJ2-2; D perhaps matches TRBD2 (6 bases). Between the trimmed V and J ends, which lost 5 bases and 5 bases, there was a span of 12 bases. Germline V lookup: CDR1 MRHNA, CDR2 SNTAGT. CDR3 length equals 14 residues.

The chain couples TRBV7-9 to TRBJ1-2, with 7 bases matching TRBD1. The trim removed 4 bases at V and 3 bases at J, leaving 14 bases unmatched. The CDR3 is 17 residues long. Germline CDR1 SEHNR, CDR2 FQNEAQ (reference sequence). The CDR3 reads CASSSIDALTGHYGYTF. CDR3 nucleotides: TGTGCCAGCAGCTCCATCGACGCCTTGACAGGGCACTATGGCTACACCTTC.

The chain employs TRBV4-1 and TRBJ2-5; 9 bases fit TRBD1. CDR3 size: 17 residues. Germline assignment: CDR1 MGHRA and CDR2 YSYEKL. J lost 2 bases, V lost 4 bases, and 11 bases had no gene match. For the CDR3, the DNA is TGCGCCAGCAGCCCGGAAGGGTCCGGGACAGGGCAAGAGACCCAGTACTTC. Protein product: CASSPEGSGTGQETQYF.

The CDR3 reads CASRQGVHEQYF. CDR3 DNA: TGTGCCAGCAGACAGGGGGTCCACGAGCAGTACTTC. The chain couples TRBV6-5 to TRBJ2-7, with 8 bases identical to TRBD1. CDR3 length: 12 amino acids. CDR1 and CDR2 (germline): MNHEY, SVGAGI. V gave up 6 bases and J gave up 5 bases; unmatched junction bases: 3.

The V and J genes are TRBV5-1 and TRBJ2-1, with 14 positions matching TRBD2. The germline V gene has CDR1 SGHRS and CDR2 YFSETQ. V lost 4 bases to trimming and J lost 7 bases; unmatched junction nucleotides: 7. CDR3 length equals 16 residues. CDR3 DNA sequence: TGCGCCAGCAGCCAACCGGGACTAGCGGGAGTAAATGAGCAGTTCTTC. Amino acids: CASSQPGLAGVNEQFF.

The rearrangement links TRBV19 to TRBJ2-7; no definite D call. Germline V gene lookup returns CDR1 LNHDA and CDR2 SQIVND (reference sequence). Between the trimmed V and J ends, which lost 5 bases and 6 bases, there was a span of 17 bases. The length of the CDR3 is 14 residues. The CDR3 DNA follows: TGTGCCAGTAGTCCTCCCGCCCCGCGCCCCGAGCAGTACTTC. Protein product: CASSPPAPRPEQYF.

This clone came up a few times. The rearrangement links TRBV18 to TRBJ2-1, with 14 bases fitting TRBD2. V was pared by 6 bases and J by 8 bases, with 6 bases of the junction left unmatched. The CDR3 runs to 15 residues. Germline V gene data show CDR1 as KGHSH and CDR2 as LQKENI. CDR3 in amino acids: CASSPTSGGGHEQFF. The CDR3 coding sequence is TGTGCCAGCTCGCCGACTAGCGGGGGGGGTCATGAGCAGTTCTTC.

This chain joins TRBV5-5 and TRBJ2-3; 7 bases align to TRBD1. V trimming: 3 bases; J trimming: 4 bases; junction bases outside the gene matches: 8. This CDR3 comprises 15 residues. Germline CDR1 reads SGHKS; CDR2 reads YYEKEE (reference sequence). CDR3 protein: CASSYRQGMADTQYF. Written as DNA, the CDR3 is TGTGCCAGCAGCTACAGACAGGGTATGGCAGATACGCAGTATTTT. Complete variable domain (other parts from reference TRBV5-5 and TRBJ2-3): DAGVTQSPTHLIKTRGQQVTLRCSPISGHKSVSWYQQVLGQGPQFIFQYYEKEERGRGNFPDRFSARQFPNYSSELNVNALLLGDSALYLCASSYRQGMADTQYFGPGTRLTVL.

The rearrangement joins TRBV11-2 to TRBJ1-2; tentative D call: TRBD1 (6 bases). Germline V gene lookup returns CDR1 SGHAT and CDR2 FQNNGV. Trimming removed 4 bases at V and 2 bases at J, with 14 bases between. The CDR3 contains 15 residues. The CDR3 DNA follows: TGTGCCAGCAGCTCGGCCGGGGGGCGCAACTATGGCTACACCTTC. Protein sequence: CASSSAGGRNYGYTF.

The CDR3 coding sequence is TGTGCCAGCAGCTTGACAGGGAGTTCCTACAATGAGCAGTTCTTC. This codes for CASSLTGSSYNEQFF. The chain uses TRBV5-4 and TRBJ2-1; D is perhaps TRBD1 (6 bases). Trimming took 1 base from V and 1 from J, leaving 9 bases between them. The CDR3 totals 15 residues. In germline, CDR1 is SGHNT, CDR2 YYREEE (reference sequence).

The rearrangement uses TRBV5-4 and TRBJ2-5; 15 bases are a match to TRBD2. V dropped 1 base and J dropped 11; count of bases not matched to a gene: 9. The CDR3 totals 16 residues. The V gene's germline CDR1 is SGHNT and CDR2 YYREEE (reference sequence). The CDR3 loop is CASSLPQGLAGGEQYF. The CDR3 bases are TGTGCCAGCAGCTTGCCCCAAGGACTAGCGGGAGGGGAGCAGTACTTC.

This chain links TRBV7-2 with TRBJ2-7; the match to TRBD1 covers 7 bases. Germline CDR1 and CDR2: SGHTA and FQGNSA. This CDR3 has 15 residues. V lost 1 base and J lost 0; bases outside the gene matches: 3. The CDR3, as DNA: TGTGCCAGCAGCTTAGGACAGGGCGGCTCCTACGAGCAGTACTTC. It specifies CASSLGQGGSYEQYF.